A single sample is the source of the 3 T cell receptor beta chains below, sequenced in a study of blood T cells in healthy people across ages. A second about 7 to 11 cycle PCR used barcoded and J-beta primers. Each CDR3 protein gets one entry after TCRdb re-called the 5' RACE reads with MiXCR. The repertoire has more than 900,000 distinct CDR3 sequences, 25% of them found once; the top ten carry 0.65% to 0.75%. The same data also contributed to another study, on T cells of mothers and their children.

The sample taken for sequencing was blood. The source is a girl aged 2 to 10 in good health.

The chain joins TRBV10-3 to TRBJ1-6; 8 nucleotides match TRBD1. Looked up from germline, CDR1 is ENHRY and CDR2 is SYGVKD. The CDR3 covers 15 residues. With V trimmed by 6 bases and J by 4 bases, 5 bases remained unmatched. In nucleotides, the CDR3 is TGTGCCATCAGAGAGGACAGGGAATATAATTCACCCCTCCACTTT. Residues: CAIREDREYNSPLHF.

This clonotype was seen more than once but under ten times. This chain uses TRBV7-2 with TRBJ1-6; weak D call: TRBD1 (6 bases). This CDR3 is 17 amino acids long. V gave up 3 bases and J gave up 8 bases, with 20 bases separating them. Germline V gene lookup returns CDR1 SGHTA and CDR2 FQGNSA. CDR3: CASSLGSGGGNHSPLHF. DNA of the CDR3: TGTGCCAGCAGCTTGGGTTCGGGGGGCGGCAACCATTCACCCCTCCACTTT.

The chain employs TRBV28 and TRBJ2-1; D might be TRBD1 (5 bases). The CDR3 totals 14 residues. CDR1 is MDHEN and CDR2 is SYDVKM in the germline V gene. Trimming removed 10 bases at V and 6 bases at J, with 19 bases between. CDR3 in amino acids: CATKAWGPSNEQFF. DNA for the CDR3: TGTGCCACCAAGGCCTGGGGCCCTTCCAATGAGCAGTTCTTC. The complete variable domain, with remaining parts taken from reference TRBV28 and TRBJ2-1, reads DVKVTQSSRYLVKRTGEKVFLECVQDMDHENMFWYRQDPGLGLRLIYFSYDVKMKEKGDIPEGYSVSREKKERFSLILESASTNQTSMYLCATKAWGPSNEQFFGPGTRLTVL.